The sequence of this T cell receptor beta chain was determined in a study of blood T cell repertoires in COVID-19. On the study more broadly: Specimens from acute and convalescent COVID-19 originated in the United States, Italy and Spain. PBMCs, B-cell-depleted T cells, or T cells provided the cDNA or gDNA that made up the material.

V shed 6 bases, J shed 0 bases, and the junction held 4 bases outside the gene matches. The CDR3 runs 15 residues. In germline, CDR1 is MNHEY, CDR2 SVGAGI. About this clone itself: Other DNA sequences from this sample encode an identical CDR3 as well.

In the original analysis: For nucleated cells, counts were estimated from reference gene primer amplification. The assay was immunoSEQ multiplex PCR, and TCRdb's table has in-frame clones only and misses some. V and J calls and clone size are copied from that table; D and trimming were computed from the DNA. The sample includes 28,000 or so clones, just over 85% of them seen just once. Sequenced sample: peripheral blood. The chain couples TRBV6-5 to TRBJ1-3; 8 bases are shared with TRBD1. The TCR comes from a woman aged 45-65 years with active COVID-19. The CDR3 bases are TGTGCCAGCAGCCGCGACAGGGGCTCTGGAAACACCATATATTTT. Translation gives CASSRDRGSGNTIYF.